This TCR beta chain was observed in a study of long-term antiretroviral therapy in people with HIV. CDR1 and CDR2 (germline): ENHRY, SYGVKD. This CDR3 contains 17 residues. V lost 1 base, J lost 0 bases, and 4 bases stayed unmatched. A v3.0 immunoSEQ assay was performed at survey level. Measured with immunoSEQ multiplex PCR; TCRdb has only the in-frame clones, and not every one. Of around 25,000 clones listed, around 88% are singletons. The sequencing here drew on unsorted PBMCs, taken around 4.6 years after starting antiretroviral therapy. The origin of this receptor is a man aged 30 to 45 with HIV. The chain joins TRBV10-3 to TRBJ2-3; 10 bases are a match to TRBD2. CDR3: CAISEYWTSGSTDTQYF. CDR3 DNA sequence: TGTGCCATCAGTGAGTACTGGACTAGCGGTAGCACAGATACGCAGTATTTT.